This TCR beta chain was retrieved from a study of Graves' ophthalmopathy and Graves' hyperthyroidism. This clonotype turned up a few times. Uncontrolled infections, other autoimmune diseases, pregnancy or lactation barred patients from enrollment. As the template, RNA transcripts were used to amplify TCR beta CDR3 regions. HTBI primers were employed in first-round RT-PCR, then a second-round multiplex PCR followed. One entry per CDR3 protein results from TCRdb running MiXCR on the multiplex PCR reads. The repertoire holds 400,000 or so distinct CDR3 sequences, with approximately 18% as singletons. Trimming at V came to 5 bases and at J to 4 bases, leaving 6 bases not matched to a gene. The CDR3 has 16 amino acids. Per the germline V gene, CDR1 is SGHTA and CDR2 is FQGNSA.

The V call is TRBV7-2, the J call TRBJ2-5; TRBD2 aligns across 14 bases. Sequenced: peripheral blood. The TCR sequence derives from an adult woman with stable Graves' hyperthyroidism. The CDR3 nucleotides read TGTGCCAGCAGCCCACTGACTAGCGGGAGGGTAGAGACCCAGTACTTC. Protein product: CASSPLTSGRVETQYF.